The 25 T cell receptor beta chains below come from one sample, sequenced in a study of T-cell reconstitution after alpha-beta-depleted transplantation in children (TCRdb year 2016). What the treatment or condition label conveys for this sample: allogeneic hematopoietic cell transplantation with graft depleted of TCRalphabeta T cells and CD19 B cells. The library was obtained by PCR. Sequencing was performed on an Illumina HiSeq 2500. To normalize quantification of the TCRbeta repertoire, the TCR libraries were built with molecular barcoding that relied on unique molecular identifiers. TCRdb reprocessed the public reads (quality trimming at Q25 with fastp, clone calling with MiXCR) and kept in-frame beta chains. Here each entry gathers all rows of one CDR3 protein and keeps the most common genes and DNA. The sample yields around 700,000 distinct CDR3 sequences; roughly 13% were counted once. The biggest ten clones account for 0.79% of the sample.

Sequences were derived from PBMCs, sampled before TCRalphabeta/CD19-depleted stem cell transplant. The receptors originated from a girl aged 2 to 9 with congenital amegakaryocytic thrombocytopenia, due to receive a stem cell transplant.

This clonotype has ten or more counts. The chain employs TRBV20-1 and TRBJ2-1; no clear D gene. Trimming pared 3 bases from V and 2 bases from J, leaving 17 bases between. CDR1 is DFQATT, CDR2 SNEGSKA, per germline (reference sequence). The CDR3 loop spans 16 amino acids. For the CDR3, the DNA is TGCAGTGCTAGGGGTCTTCTAGAGAGTACCTACAATGAGCAGTTCTTC. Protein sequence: CSARGLLESTYNEQFF.

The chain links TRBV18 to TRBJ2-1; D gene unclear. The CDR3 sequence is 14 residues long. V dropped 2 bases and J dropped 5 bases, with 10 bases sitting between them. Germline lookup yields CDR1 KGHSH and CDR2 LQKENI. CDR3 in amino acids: CASSPTSPHNEQFF. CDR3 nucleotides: TGTGCCAGCTCACCAACCTCCCCACACAATGAGCAGTTCTTC. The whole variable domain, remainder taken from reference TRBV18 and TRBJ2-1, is NAGVMQNPRHLVRRRGQEARLRCSPMKGHSHVYWYRQLPEEGLKFMVYLQKENIIDESGMPKERFSAEFPKEGPSILRIQQVVRGDSAAYFCASSPTSPHNEQFFGPGTRLTVL.

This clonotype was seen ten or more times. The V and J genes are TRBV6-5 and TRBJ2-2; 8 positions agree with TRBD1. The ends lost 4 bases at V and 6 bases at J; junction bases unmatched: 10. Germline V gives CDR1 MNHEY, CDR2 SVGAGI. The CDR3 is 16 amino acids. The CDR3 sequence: CASSLGAGGGSGELFF. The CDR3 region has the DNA TGTGCCAGCAGTTTGGGTGCAGGGGGCGGATCCGGGGAGCTGTTTTTT.

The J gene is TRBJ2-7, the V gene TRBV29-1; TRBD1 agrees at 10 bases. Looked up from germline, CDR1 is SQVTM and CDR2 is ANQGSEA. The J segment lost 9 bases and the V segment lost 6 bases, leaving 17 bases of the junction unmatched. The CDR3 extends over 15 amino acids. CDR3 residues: CSVTKSGTGASLQYF. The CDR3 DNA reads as TGCAGCGTGACAAAATCCGGGACAGGGGCTTCCTTGCAGTACTTC.

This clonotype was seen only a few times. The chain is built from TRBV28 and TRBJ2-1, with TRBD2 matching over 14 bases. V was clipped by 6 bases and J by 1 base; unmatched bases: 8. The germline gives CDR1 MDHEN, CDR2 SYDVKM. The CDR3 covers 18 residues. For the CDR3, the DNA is TGTGCCAGCAGGGCCGGGACTAGCGGGAGCAGGTCCTACAATGAGCAGTTCTTC. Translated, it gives CASRAGTSGSRSYNEQFF.

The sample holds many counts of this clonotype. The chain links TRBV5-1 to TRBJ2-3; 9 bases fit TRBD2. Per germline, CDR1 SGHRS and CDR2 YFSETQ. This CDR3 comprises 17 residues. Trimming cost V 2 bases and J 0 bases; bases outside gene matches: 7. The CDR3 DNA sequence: TGCGCCAGCAGCTTCGGGACTAGCCTCACTAGCACAGATACGCAGTATTTT. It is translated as CASSFGTSLTSTDTQYF.

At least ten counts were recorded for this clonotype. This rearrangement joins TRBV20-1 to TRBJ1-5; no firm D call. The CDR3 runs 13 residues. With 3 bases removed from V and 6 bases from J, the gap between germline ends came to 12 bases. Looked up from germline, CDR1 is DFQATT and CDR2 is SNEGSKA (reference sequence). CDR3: CSASWGVGQPQHF. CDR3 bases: TGCAGTGCTAGTTGGGGAGTTGGTCAGCCCCAGCATTTT.

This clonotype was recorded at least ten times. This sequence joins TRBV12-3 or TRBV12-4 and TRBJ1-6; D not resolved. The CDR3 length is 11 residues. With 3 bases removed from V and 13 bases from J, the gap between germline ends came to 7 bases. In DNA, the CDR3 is TGTGCCAGCAGTTTGGGTTTTCCCCTCCACTTT. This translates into CASSLGFPLHF.

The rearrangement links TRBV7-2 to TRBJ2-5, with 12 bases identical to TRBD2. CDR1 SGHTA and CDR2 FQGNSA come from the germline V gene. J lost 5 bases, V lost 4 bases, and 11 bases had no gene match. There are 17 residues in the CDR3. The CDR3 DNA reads TGTGCCAGCAGCTGGACTAGCGGGATCTTCTATGGGGAGACCCAGTACTTC. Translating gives CASSWTSGIFYGETQYF.

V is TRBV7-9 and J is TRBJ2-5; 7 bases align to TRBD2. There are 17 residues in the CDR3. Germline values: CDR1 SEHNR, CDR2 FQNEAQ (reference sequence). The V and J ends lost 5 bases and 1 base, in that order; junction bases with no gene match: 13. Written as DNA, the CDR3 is TGTGCCAGCAGCCCGATTGGTAGCGGGCCTGCCCAAGAGACCCAGTACTTC. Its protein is CASSPIGSGPAQETQYF.

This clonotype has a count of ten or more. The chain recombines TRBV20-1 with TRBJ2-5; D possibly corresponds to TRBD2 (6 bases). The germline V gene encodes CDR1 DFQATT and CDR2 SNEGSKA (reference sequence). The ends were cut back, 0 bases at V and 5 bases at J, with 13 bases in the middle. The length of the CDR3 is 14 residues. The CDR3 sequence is CSARDVLAMETQYF. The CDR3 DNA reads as TGCAGTGCTAGAGATGTGCTAGCGATGGAGACCCAGTACTTC.

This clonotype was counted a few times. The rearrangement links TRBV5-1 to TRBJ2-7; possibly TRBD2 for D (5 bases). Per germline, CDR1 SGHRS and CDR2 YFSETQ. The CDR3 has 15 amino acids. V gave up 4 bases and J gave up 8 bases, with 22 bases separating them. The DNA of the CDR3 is TGCGCCAGCAGCCCATCGGAGGATTTCTACGAGAAGCAGTACTTC. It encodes CASSPSEDFYEKQYF. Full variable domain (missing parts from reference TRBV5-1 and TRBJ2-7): KAGVTQTPRYLIKTRGQQVTLSCSPISGHRSVSWYQQTPGQGLQFLFEYFSETQRNKGNFPGRFSGRQFSNSRSEMNVSTLELGDSALYLCASSPSEDFYEKQYFGPGTRLTVT.

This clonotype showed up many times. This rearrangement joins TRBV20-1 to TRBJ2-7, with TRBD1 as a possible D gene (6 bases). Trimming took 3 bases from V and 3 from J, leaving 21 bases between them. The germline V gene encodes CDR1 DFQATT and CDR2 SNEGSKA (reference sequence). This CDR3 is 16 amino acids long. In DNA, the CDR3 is TGCAGTGCTAGGACGCAGGATCCTAGGGGGAGCTACGAGCAGTACTTC. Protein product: CSARTQDPRGSYEQYF.

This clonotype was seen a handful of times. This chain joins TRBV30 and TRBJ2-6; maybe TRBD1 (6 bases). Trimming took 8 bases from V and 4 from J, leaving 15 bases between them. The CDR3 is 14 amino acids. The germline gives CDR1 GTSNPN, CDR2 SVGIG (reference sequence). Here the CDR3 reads CAQAGERGANVLTF. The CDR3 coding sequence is TGTGCCCAAGCAGGGGAGAGAGGGGCCAACGTCCTGACTTTC.

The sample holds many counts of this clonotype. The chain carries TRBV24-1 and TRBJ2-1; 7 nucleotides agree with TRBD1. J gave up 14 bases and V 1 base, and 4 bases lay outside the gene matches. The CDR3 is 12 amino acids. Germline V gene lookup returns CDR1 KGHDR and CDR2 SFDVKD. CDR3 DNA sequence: TGTGCCACCAGTGATTTCGACAGGGTGGAGTTCTTC. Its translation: CATSDFDRVEFF.

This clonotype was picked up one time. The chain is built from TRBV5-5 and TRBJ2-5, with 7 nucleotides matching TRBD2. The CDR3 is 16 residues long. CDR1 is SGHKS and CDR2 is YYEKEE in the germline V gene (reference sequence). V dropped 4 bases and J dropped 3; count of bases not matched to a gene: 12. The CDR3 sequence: CASSAGSRGVKETQYF. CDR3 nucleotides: TGTGCCAGCAGCGCTGGGTCTCGGGGGGTAAAAGAGACCCAGTACTTC.

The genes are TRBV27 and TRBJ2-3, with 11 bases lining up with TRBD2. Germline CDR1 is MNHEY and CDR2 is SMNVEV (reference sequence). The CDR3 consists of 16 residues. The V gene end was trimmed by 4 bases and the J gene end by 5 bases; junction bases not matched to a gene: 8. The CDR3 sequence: CASSSLAGGPGDTQYF. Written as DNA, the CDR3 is TGTGCCAGCAGTTCCTTAGCGGGAGGGCCGGGAGATACGCAGTATTTT.

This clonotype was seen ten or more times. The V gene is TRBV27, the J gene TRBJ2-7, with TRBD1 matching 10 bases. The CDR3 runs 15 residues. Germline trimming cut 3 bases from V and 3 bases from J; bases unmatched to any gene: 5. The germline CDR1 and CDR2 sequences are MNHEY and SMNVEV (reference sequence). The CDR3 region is CASSFIGDRGYEQYF. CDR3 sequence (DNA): TGTGCCAGCAGTTTCATCGGGGACAGGGGCTACGAGCAGTACTTC.

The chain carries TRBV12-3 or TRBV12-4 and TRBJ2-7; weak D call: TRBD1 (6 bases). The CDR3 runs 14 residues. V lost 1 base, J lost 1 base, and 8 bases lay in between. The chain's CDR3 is CASSLGDRSYEQYF. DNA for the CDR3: TGTGCCAGCAGTTTAGGTGACAGGTCCTACGAGCAGTACTTC.

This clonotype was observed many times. CDR3 sequence: CSVGGLQETQYF. DNA of the CDR3: TGCAGCGTGGGGGGACTACAAGAGACCCAGTACTTC. The chain employs TRBV29-1 and TRBJ2-5; 7 bases match TRBD2. CDR3 length: 12 residues. The germline V gene encodes CDR1 SQVTM and CDR2 ANQGSEA. The V segment lost 6 bases and the J segment 2 bases; nucleotides outside the gene matches: 3.

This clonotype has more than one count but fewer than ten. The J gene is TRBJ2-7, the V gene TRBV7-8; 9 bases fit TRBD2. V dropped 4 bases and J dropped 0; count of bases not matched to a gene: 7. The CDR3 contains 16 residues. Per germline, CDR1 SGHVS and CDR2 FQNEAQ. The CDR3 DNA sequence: TGTGCCAGCAGCTCTCGACTAGCGGCACTCTCCTACGAGCAGTACTTC. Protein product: CASSSRLAALSYEQYF.

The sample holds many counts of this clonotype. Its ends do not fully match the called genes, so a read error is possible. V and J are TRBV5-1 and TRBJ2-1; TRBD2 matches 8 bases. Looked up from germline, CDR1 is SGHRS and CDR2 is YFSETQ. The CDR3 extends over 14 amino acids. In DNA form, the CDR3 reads TGTGCCAGCAGCTTTACTAGCGGTAACAATGAGCAGTTCTTC. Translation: CASSFTSGNNEQFF. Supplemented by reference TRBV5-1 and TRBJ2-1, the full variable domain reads KAGVTQTPRYLIKTRGQQVTLSCSPISGHRSVSWYQQTPGQGLQFLFEYFSETQRNKGNFPGRFSGRQFSNSRSEMNVSTLELGDSALYLCASSFTSGNNEQFFGPGTRLTVL.

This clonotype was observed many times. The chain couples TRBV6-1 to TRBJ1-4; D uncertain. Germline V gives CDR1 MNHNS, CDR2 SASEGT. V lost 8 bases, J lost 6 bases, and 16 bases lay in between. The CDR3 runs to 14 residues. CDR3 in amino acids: CASVREFVDEKLFF. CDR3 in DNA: TGTGCCAGCGTAAGGGAATTCGTCGATGAAAAACTGTTTTTT.

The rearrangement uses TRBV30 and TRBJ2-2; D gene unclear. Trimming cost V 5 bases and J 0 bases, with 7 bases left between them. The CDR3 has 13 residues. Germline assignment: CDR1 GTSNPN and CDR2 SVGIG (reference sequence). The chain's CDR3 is CAWVRTNTGELFF. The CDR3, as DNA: TGTGCCTGGGTTAGAACGAACACCGGGGAGCTGTTTTTT.

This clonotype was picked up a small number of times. The CDR3 sequence is CASSGTGGANVLTF. Written as DNA, the CDR3 is TGCGCCAGCAGCGGGACAGGTGGGGCCAACGTCCTGACTTTC. The V gene is TRBV10-2, the J gene TRBJ2-6, with 8 bases aligning to TRBD1. This CDR3 is built from 14 residues. Germline trimming cut 6 bases from V and 3 bases from J; bases unmatched to any gene: 1. CDR1 is WSHSY, CDR2 SAAADI, per germline.